This record looks at one TCR beta chain sequence and its context. This clone's antigen is unknown. The record has no base qualities; no much larger clone is one base away. Measured from the cysteine to the phenylalanine, the CDR3 is 14 residues long. Of all the DNA, just the CDR3 is kept, 42 bases in frame from base 1. Trimming costs V 5 bases and J 4 bases, and their ends lie 14 bases apart. The germline V gene (reference sequence) specifies GTSNPN as CDR1 and SVGIG as CDR2. This sample is part of a study of control samples from healthy donors and cancer patients (dated by TCRdb to the early 2020s). Library construction relied on the immunoSEQ multiplex PCR assay. Sourced from immuneACCESS, this table was stored by TCRdb with only in-frame sequences that have V and J called. A share of the clones is absent; for the studies checked, an unresolved V gene accounts for under half, and the remainder has no known explanation. This sample gives approximately 60,000 clones in total; about 91% of them show up just once. Around 0.91% of the sample comes from the top ten.

The sequenced sample consisted of PBMCs. This clonotype was sampled from a man younger than 45 with colorectal cancer. The V and J genes are TRBV30 and TRBJ2-2; the D gene cannot be named for sure. CDR3 region: CAWGSPRSTGELFF. At the DNA level, the sequence is TGTGCCTGGGGATCCCCACGATCCACCGGGGAGCTGTTTTTT.